This passage covers 16 T cell receptor beta chains from one sample sequenced in a study of lymphopenia after photon versus proton radiotherapy. TCRdb's table, derived via immunoSEQ multiplex PCR, lists solely in-frame clones and lacks some. The sample lists 30,000 or so clones, 80% to 90% occurring once. The sample in question was peripheral blood, obtained from a patient treated with proton-based radiotherapy. The receptors here all came from a woman aged 55 to 70 with cholangiocarcinoma. Some clones in this sample may be carry-over from other donors' samples.

The gene calls are TRBV18 and TRBJ2-7, with D perhaps matching TRBD2 (5 bases). Deletions cut 5 bases from V and 4 bases from J, with 9 bases between. Per germline, CDR1 KGHSH and CDR2 LQKENI. This CDR3 contains 12 residues. The CDR3 DNA reads as TGTGCCAGCTCAGCGGGTGTTTACGAGCAGTACTTC. Translating gives CASSAGVYEQYF.

This clone is judged medium-sized. This chain connects TRBV19 to TRBJ2-1; 9 bases are shared with TRBD2. V shed 0 bases and J 4 bases; nucleotides not matched to a gene: 7. The CDR3 is made up of 17 amino acids. The germline V gene encodes CDR1 LNHDA and CDR2 SQIVND (reference sequence). This CDR3 is CASSIESAGGGYNEQFF. The CDR3 DNA follows: TGTGCCAGTAGTATAGAATCGGCGGGAGGGGGGTACAATGAGCAGTTCTTC.

This chain links TRBV9 with TRBJ2-3, with TRBD1 identical over 7 bases. V lost 4 bases and J lost 2; bases outside the gene matches: 13. Germline V lookup: CDR1 SGDLS, CDR2 YYNGEE. The CDR3 runs 17 residues. CDR3 in DNA: TGTGCCAGCAGCTCAAGAGGGGACAGCCCCGCCACAGATACGCAGTATTTT. Its translation is CASSSRGDSPATDTQYF.

The rearrangement uses TRBV19 and TRBJ2-1; 14 bases line up with TRBD2. This CDR3 is built from 15 residues. J was trimmed by 6 bases and V by 7 bases; bases with no gene match: 5. Germline V CDR1 and CDR2: LNHDA, SQIVND (reference sequence). The CDR3: CASTRLAGGTNEQFF. The CDR3 DNA is TGTGCCAGTACCCGACTAGCGGGAGGGACCAATGAGCAGTTCTTC.

The chain uses TRBV18 and TRBJ2-7; D may be TRBD1 or TRBD2 (5 bases each). V lost 4 bases and J 6 bases, leaving 13 bases between the germline ends. Germline loops: CDR1 KGHSH, CDR2 LQKENI. CDR3 length: 13 residues. CDR3 region: CASSQGTDREQYF. The CDR3, as DNA: TGTGCCAGCTCACAAGGGACCGACCGCGAGCAGTACTTC.

The CDR3 bases are TGTGCCAGCAGCTTAGAGGTTTCCGGGAAGGCGAAGTTCTTC. Its translation: CASSLEVSGKAKFF. The chain combines TRBV7-2 with TRBJ2-1, with D maybe TRBD2 (5 bases). From germline, CDR1 is SGHTA and CDR2 FQGNSA. The CDR3 is 14 amino acids. Trimming removed 1 base from V and 14 bases from J, with 18 bases in between. The full variable domain, rest sourced from reference TRBV7-2 and TRBJ2-1, is GAGVSQSPSNKVTEKGKDVELRCDPISGHTALYWYRQSLGQGLEFLIYFQGNSAPDKSGLPSDRFSAERTGGSVSTLTIQRTQQEDSAVYLCASSLEVSGKAKFFGPGTRLTVL.

The chain recombines TRBV27 with TRBJ2-3; 10 nucleotides agree with TRBD2. The germline CDR1 and CDR2 sequences are MNHEY and SMNVEV (reference sequence). V lost 1 base, J lost 2 bases, and 9 bases stayed unmatched. The CDR3 has 18 residues. CDR3 in amino acids: CASSLYPTAGGDTDTQYF. The CDR3 DNA sequence: TGTGCCAGCAGTTTATATCCTACAGCGGGAGGGGACACAGATACGCAGTATTTT.

This chain uses TRBV18 with TRBJ1-5; D not certain. The CDR3 has 15 amino acids. CDR1 is KGHSH and CDR2 is LQKENI in the germline V gene. Deletions cut 6 bases from V and 4 bases from J, with 16 bases between. The CDR3 region is CASSPGGRENQPQHF. DNA of the CDR3: TGTGCCAGCTCCCCGGGCGGGAGGGAAAATCAGCCCCAGCATTTT.

The chain couples TRBV19 to TRBJ1-2; D is perhaps TRBD1 (6 bases). Deletions cut 3 bases from V and 3 bases from J, with 17 bases between. CDR1 is LNHDA and CDR2 is SQIVND in the germline V gene (reference sequence). This CDR3 is 16 amino acids long. CDR3 in amino acids: CASSMRGLEWDYGYTF. DNA of the CDR3: TGTGCCAGTAGTATGCGGGGGCTCGAGTGGGACTATGGCTACACCTTC.

V and J are TRBV7-3 and TRBJ2-1; D perhaps matches TRBD2 (6 bases). The CDR3 spans 15 residues. Trimming cost V 2 bases and J 4 bases, with 12 bases left between them. Germline lookup yields CDR1 SGHTA and CDR2 FQGTGA. CDR3 DNA: TGTGCCAGCAGCTTAGGAGGAGGGATATACAATGAGCAGTTCTTC. Protein: CASSLGGGIYNEQFF. The whole variable domain, remainder taken from reference TRBV7-3 and TRBJ2-1, is GAGVSQTPSNKVTEKGKYVELRCDPISGHTALYWYRQSLGQGPEFLIYFQGTGAADDSGLPNDRFFAVRPEGSVSTLKIQRTERGDSAVYLCASSLGGGIYNEQFFGPGTRLTVL.

This sequence joins TRBV29-1 and TRBJ1-1; 11 bases line up with TRBD1. The length of the CDR3 is 15 residues. CDR1 is SQVTM, CDR2 ANQGSEA, per germline. After removal of 4 bases from V and 5 bases from J, the junction contained 9 bases not matched to a gene. The CDR3 here is CSVARGTGGRTEAFF. The CDR3, as DNA: TGCAGCGTTGCGAGAGGGACAGGGGGAAGGACTGAAGCTTTCTTT. Full variable domain (missing parts from reference TRBV29-1 and TRBJ1-1): SAVISQKPSRDICQRGTSLTIQCQVDSQVTMMFWYRQQPGQSLTLIATANQGSEATYESGFVIDKFPISRPNLTFSTLTVSNMSPEDSSIYLCSVARGTGGRTEAFFGQGTRLTVV.

The chain joins TRBV18 to TRBJ1-4; maybe TRBD1 (5 bases). This CDR3 is 14 amino acids long. V was trimmed by 4 bases and J by 6 bases, leaving 12 bases between them. CDR1 and CDR2 (germline): KGHSH, LQKENI. CDR3 nucleotides: TGTGCCAGCTCACTTTTAGACAGTTATGAAAAACTGTTTTTT. Its translation is CASSLLDSYEKLFF.

The chain has TRBV18 and TRBJ2-4, with D maybe TRBD1 (6 bases). The CDR3 loop spans 16 amino acids. From germline, CDR1 is KGHSH and CDR2 LQKENI. V gave up 3 bases and J gave up 2 bases, with 14 bases separating them. For the CDR3, the DNA is TGTGCCAGCTCACCTTTTGACCAGGGGACCAAAAACATTCAGTACTTC. Amino acids: CASSPFDQGTKNIQYF.

The rearrangement joins TRBV7-3 to TRBJ2-7; D uncertain. Trimming cost V 8 bases and J 0 bases, with 14 bases left between them. Germline V lookup: CDR1 SGHTA, CDR2 FQGTGA. The CDR3 covers 14 residues. Here the CDR3 DNA reads TGTGCCAGCGAATTGGCCGCTTTCTCCTACGAGCAGTACTTC. Protein product: CASELAAFSYEQYF.

The chain links TRBV11-2 to TRBJ2-1; a weak D match, TRBD2 (6 bases). Per the germline V gene, CDR1 is SGHAT and CDR2 is FQNNGV. The CDR3 is 14 amino acids. V was pared by 2 bases and J by 6 bases, with 11 bases between. The CDR3 spells CASSLSRGGNEQFF. For the CDR3, the DNA is TGTGCCAGCAGCTTATCGAGGGGAGGCAATGAGCAGTTCTTC.

The chain joins TRBV5-1 to TRBJ1-6; 7 bases match TRBD1. This CDR3 has 16 amino acids. CDR1 and CDR2 (germline): SGHRS, YFSETQ. V was clipped by 4 bases and J by 5 bases; unmatched bases: 9. CDR3 bases: TGCGCCAGCAGCCTTACAGGGGTTCGGGATAATTCACCCCTCCACTTT. Protein sequence: CASSLTGVRDNSPLHF.